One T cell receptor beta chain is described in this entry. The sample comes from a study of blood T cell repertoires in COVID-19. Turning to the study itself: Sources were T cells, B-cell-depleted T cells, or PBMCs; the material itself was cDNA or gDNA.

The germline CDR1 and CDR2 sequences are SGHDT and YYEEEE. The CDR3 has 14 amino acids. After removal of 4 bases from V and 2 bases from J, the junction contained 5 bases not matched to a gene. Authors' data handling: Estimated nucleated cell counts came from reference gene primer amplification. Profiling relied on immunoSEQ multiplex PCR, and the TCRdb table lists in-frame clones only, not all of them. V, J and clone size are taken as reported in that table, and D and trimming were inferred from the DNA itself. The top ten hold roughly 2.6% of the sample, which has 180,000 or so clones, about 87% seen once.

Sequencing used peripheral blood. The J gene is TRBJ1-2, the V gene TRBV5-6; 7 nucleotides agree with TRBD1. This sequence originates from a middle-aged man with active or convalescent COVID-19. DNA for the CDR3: TGTGCCAGCAGCGTGACGGACAGGAACTATGGCTACACCTTC. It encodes CASSVTDRNYGYTF. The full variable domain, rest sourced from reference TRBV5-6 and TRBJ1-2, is DAGVTQSPTHLIKTRGQQVTLRCSPKSGHDTVSWYQQALGQGPQFIFQYYEEEERQRGNFPDRFSGHQFPNYSSELNVNALLLGDSALYLCASSVTDRNYGYTFGSGTRLTVV.